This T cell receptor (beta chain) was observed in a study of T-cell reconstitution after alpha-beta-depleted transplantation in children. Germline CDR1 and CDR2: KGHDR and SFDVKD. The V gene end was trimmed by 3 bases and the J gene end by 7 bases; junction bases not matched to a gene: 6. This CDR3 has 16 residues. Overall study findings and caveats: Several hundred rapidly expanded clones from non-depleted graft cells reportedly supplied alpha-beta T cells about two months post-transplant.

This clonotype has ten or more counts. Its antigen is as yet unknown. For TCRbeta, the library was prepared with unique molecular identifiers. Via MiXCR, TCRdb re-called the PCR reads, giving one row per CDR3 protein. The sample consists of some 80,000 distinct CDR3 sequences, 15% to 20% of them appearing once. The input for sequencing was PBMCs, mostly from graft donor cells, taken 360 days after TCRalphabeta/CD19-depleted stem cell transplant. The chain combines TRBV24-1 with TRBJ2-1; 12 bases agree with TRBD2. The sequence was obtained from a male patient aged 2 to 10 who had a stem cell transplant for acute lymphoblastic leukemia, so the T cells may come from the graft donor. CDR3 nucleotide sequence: TGTGCCACCAGTGATCCTAGCGGGAGGGCCAGAAATGAGCAGTTCTTC. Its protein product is CATSDPSGRARNEQFF.